This paragraph covers one T cell receptor (beta chain) sequence. Its antigen remains unknown. TCR alpha and beta CDR3 regions were amplified from RNA using iRepertoire nested multiplex PCR. TCRdb recomputed calls from the multiplex PCR reads with MiXCR, one row per CDR3 protein. The sample has about 380,000 distinct CDR3 sequences, approximately 42% seen once. The germline CDR1 and CDR2 sequences are SNHLY and FYNNEI. Unmatched junction bases numbered 22, after V lost 7 bases and J lost 4 bases. The CDR3 is 19 residues long. The data were taken from a study of glioma-infiltrating T cells. Study as a whole: Samples included WHO grade II oligodendrogliomas or astrocytomas and initial-diagnosis grade IV glioblastomas. Findings and caveats of the study: A blood CDR3 motif signature was depleted in highly divergent patients.

This clonotype was sampled from a human donor with low-grade glioma or glioblastoma, undergoing nonglioma brain surgery, or in good health (not recorded which). This chain joins TRBV2 and TRBJ2-1; 7 bases are a match to TRBD1. What was sequenced was glioma tissue, nonneoplastic brain tissue, or PBMCs (not recorded which). The CDR3 spells CASTLSSEDGGQSYNEQFF. CDR3 nucleotide sequence: TGTGCCAGCACCCTGTCCTCCGAAGATGGGGGACAGTCTTACAATGAGCAGTTCTTC.